Shown below are 22 T cell receptor beta chains from a single sample sequenced in a study of post-analysis software for immune sequencing data. Study-wide results and caveats: TRBV5-6, TRBV5-1 and TRBV20-1 belonged to a set of a few TRBV segments that were more frequent in patients than controls.

For these TCRs, the target antigens are not known. The authors incorporated unique molecular identifiers into the TCR beta cDNA libraries. TCRdb redid the calling of the PCR reads with MiXCR, one entry per CDR3 protein. The repertoire includes more than 450,000 distinct CDR3 sequences, roughly 34% of them detected once, and 4.5% to 7.5% sits in the top ten. The sample taken for sequencing was blood. The receptor source for this set is a girl between 2 and 17 years old with multiple sclerosis.

The sample holds a few counts of this clonotype. This rearrangement joins TRBV3-1 to TRBJ1-2; no clear D gene. Trimming cost V 2 bases and J 4 bases, with 14 bases left between them. The germline CDR1 and CDR2 sequences are LGHDT and YNNKEL (reference sequence). This CDR3 is 15 amino acids long. CDR3 sequence (DNA): TGTGCCAGCAGCCAATCCGGGTCACGGGGCTATGGCTACACCTTC. Translation: CASSQSGSRGYGYTF.

For the CDR3, the DNA is TGTGCCAGCGAGGGGGATACAGATACGCAGTATTTT. Translated, it gives CASEGDTDTQYF. The chain links TRBV11-3 to TRBJ2-3, with D possibly being TRBD1 (6 bases). Trimming stripped 8 bases from V and 3 bases from J, with 9 bases between. This CDR3 contains 12 residues. CDR1 is SGHNT, CDR2 YENEEA, per germline.

The chain has TRBV7-9 and TRBJ2-7; 10 nucleotides line up with TRBD2. Germline V lookup: CDR1 SEHNR, CDR2 FQNEAQ (reference sequence). The CDR3 contains 18 residues. J was trimmed by 0 bases and V by 3 bases; bases with no gene match: 11. The CDR3 region is CASSLVSSGGSSSYEQYF. The CDR3 nucleotides are TGTGCCAGCAGCTTGGTGTCTAGCGGGGGCTCTAGCTCCTACGAGCAGTACTTC.

This sequence joins TRBV20-1 and TRBJ1-5, with D perhaps matching TRBD1 (6 bases). V gave up 2 bases and J gave up 5 bases, with 16 bases separating them. This CDR3 has 15 amino acids. CDR1 and CDR2 from the germline V gene are DFQATT and SNEGSKA (reference sequence). CDR3 nucleotides: TGCAGTGCTAGACCCCAGGGGCCGTGGTATCAGCCCCAGCATTTT. This translates into CSARPQGPWYQPQHF.

The V gene is TRBV12-5, the J gene TRBJ2-3; D not certain. Germline V gene data show CDR1 as LGHNT and CDR2 as FRNRAP. The V and J ends lost 1 base and 6 bases respectively, with 5 bases between them. This CDR3 has 12 residues. The CDR3 DNA sequence: TGTGCTAGTGGTTTGGGAGAGGATACGCAGTATTTT. Its translation: CASGLGEDTQYF.

The chain recombines TRBV7-8 with TRBJ2-1, with a weak D call TRBD2 (7 bases). Trimming took off 4 bases at V and 8 bases at J, with 15 bases between the two ends. CDR3 length: 14 amino acids. The germline CDR1 and CDR2 sequences are SGHVS and FQNEAQ. DNA of the CDR3: TGTGCCAGCAGCTGGGGGGGCGCTACCTATGAGCAGTTCTTC. Translation: CASSWGGATYEQFF.

The chain links TRBV5-1 to TRBJ2-3; no firm D call. The V end was cut by 0 bases, the J end by 7 bases, with 9 bases between. Germline values: CDR1 SGHRS, CDR2 YFSETQ. The CDR3 sequence is 13 residues long. CDR3 sequence: CASSLDRGNTQYF. The DNA of the CDR3 is TGCGCCAGCAGCTTGGATCGTGGAAATACGCAGTATTTT.

This clonotype was observed a few times. J is TRBJ1-2 and V is TRBV7-8, with 7 bases identical to TRBD1. This CDR3 comprises 12 residues. Per the germline V gene, CDR1 is SGHVS and CDR2 is FQNEAQ. V gave up 5 bases and J gave up 7 bases; unmatched junction bases: 4. The DNA of the CDR3 is TGTGCCAGCAGCGCCCGACAGGGTGGCTACACCTTC. It translates to CASSARQGGYTF.

This clonotype was seen more than once but under ten times. This chain links TRBV7-2 with TRBJ2-7, with TRBD1 identical over 7 bases. J lost 2 bases, V lost 3 bases, and 7 bases had no gene match. The CDR3 is made up of 15 amino acids. Germline CDR1 is SGHTA and CDR2 is FQGNSA. This chain's CDR3 is CASSFSGTATYEQYF. The CDR3 DNA reads TGTGCCAGCAGCTTCTCCGGGACAGCGACCTACGAGCAGTACTTC.

V usage is TRBV24-1 and J usage is TRBJ2-2; D not resolved. The CDR3 is 13 amino acids. The V gene lost 3 bases and the J gene lost 4 bases, with 5 bases spanning the gap. Germline values: CDR1 KGHDR, CDR2 SFDVKD. In DNA form, the CDR3 reads TGTGCCACCAGTGATCTCGTCACCGGGGAGCTGTTTTTT. It translates to CATSDLVTGELFF.

This clonotype was found a few times. This chain joins TRBV5-1 and TRBJ1-1, with 8 bases fitting TRBD1. J was trimmed by 7 bases and V by 0 bases; bases with no gene match: 2. The CDR3 totals 13 residues. The germline CDR1 and CDR2 sequences are SGHRS and YFSETQ. This chain's CDR3 is CASSLGQGIEAFF. The CDR3 region has the DNA TGCGCCAGCAGCTTGGGACAGGGGATTGAAGCTTTCTTT.

The chain joins TRBV29-1 to TRBJ2-7; TRBD1 might be the D (5 bases). This CDR3 has 14 residues. Trimming stripped 4 bases from V and 0 bases from J, with 13 bases between. Germline V gene lookup returns CDR1 SQVTM and CDR2 ANQGSEA. The DNA of the CDR3 is TGCAGCGTTGGTCAGGGCCGAAGCTCCTACGAGCAGTACTTC. Translating it yields CSVGQGRSSYEQYF.

The rearrangement uses TRBV7-2 and TRBJ1-5; no reliable D call. Trimming took 2 bases from V and 0 from J, leaving 8 bases between them. Germline CDR1 is SGHTA and CDR2 is FQGNSA. The CDR3 is made up of 15 amino acids. The CDR3 sequence is CASSLWGDSNQPQHF. The CDR3 nucleotides are TGTGCCAGCAGCTTATGGGGTGATAGCAATCAGCCCCAGCATTTT.

The chain couples TRBV5-1 to TRBJ1-1; tentatively, D is TRBD1 (6 bases). The V and J ends lost 4 bases and 11 bases respectively, with 18 bases between them. The CDR3 runs to 13 residues. Germline-derived CDR1 and CDR2 are SGHRS and YFSETQ. CDR3 sequence reads: CASSTEGTLLAFF. CDR3 sequence (DNA): TGCGCCAGCAGCACGGAGGGGACACTCCTTGCTTTCTTT.

The V call is TRBV5-1, the J call TRBJ1-2; maybe TRBD1 (6 bases). With 1 base removed from V and 8 bases from J, the gap between germline ends came to 21 bases. Germline V gene sequence: CDR1 SGHRS, CDR2 YFSETQ. The CDR3 consists of 16 residues. CDR3 protein: CASSLRSGGSRQGYTF. The CDR3 DNA is TGCGCCAGCAGCTTGAGATCGGGGGGCTCTCGGCAAGGCTACACCTTC. The full variable domain, its missing parts supplied by reference TRBV5-1 and TRBJ1-2, is KAGVTQTPRYLIKTRGQQVTLSCSPISGHRSVSWYQQTPGQGLQFLFEYFSETQRNKGNFPGRFSGRQFSNSRSEMNVSTLELGDSALYLCASSLRSGGSRQGYTFGSGTRLTVV.

This clonotype was detected a few times. The junction departs from germline at one end; a sequencing error may be responsible. The chain's CDR3 is CSVEVQEPPYEQYF. The CDR3, as DNA: TGCAGCGTCGAAGTCCAGGAACCCCCTTACGAGCAGTACTTC. The chain joins TRBV29-1 to TRBJ2-7; no clear D. The germline V gene encodes CDR1 SQVTM and CDR2 ANQGSEA. The CDR3 length is 14 residues.

This clonotype was seen only a few times. The chain has TRBV20-1 and TRBJ2-3; a possible D gene is TRBD2 (6 bases). CDR1 is DFQATT, CDR2 SNEGSKA, per germline (reference sequence). The length of the CDR3 is 16 residues. V was clipped by 0 bases and J by 4 bases, with 17 bases between them. CDR3 sequence: CSARDSMPGGADTQYF. The CDR3, as DNA: TGCAGTGCTAGAGATTCAATGCCCGGGGGAGCAGATACGCAGTATTTT.

Comment on this clonotype: An end of the junction differs from the germline gene, which may be a read error. This chain joins TRBV7-9 and TRBJ2-1; TRBD2 agrees at 7 bases. Germline CDR1 reads SEHNR; CDR2 reads FQNEAQ (reference sequence). This CDR3 is 16 amino acids long. CDR3 in amino acids: CASSLWLAGDPNGQFF. In DNA form, the CDR3 reads TGTGCCAGCAGCTTATGGTTGGCGGGGGACCCCAATGGGCAGTTCTTC.

This clonotype was counted between two and nine times. J is TRBJ2-5 and V is TRBV4-1; no reliable D call. Trimming shortened V by 4 bases and J by 0 bases, and 12 bases separated the two germline ends. Germline values: CDR1 MGHRA, CDR2 YSYEKL. This CDR3 region has 15 residues. The CDR3 region has the DNA TGCGCCAGCAGCCCGGCGACGACGTACCAAGAGACCCAGTACTTC. Residues: CASSPATTYQETQYF.

The V and J genes are TRBV20-1 and TRBJ2-7; no reliable D call. Trimming stripped 0 bases from V and 2 bases from J, with 5 bases between. The length of the CDR3 is 12 residues. CDR1 is DFQATT and CDR2 is SNEGSKA in the germline V gene (reference sequence). CDR3: CSARDLAYEQYF. Here the CDR3 DNA reads TGCAGTGCTAGAGATCTCGCCTACGAGCAGTACTTC.

The table lists this clonotype with a few counts. The chain uses TRBV7-6 and TRBJ2-1, with 7 bases fitting TRBD2. Unmatched junction bases numbered 11, after V lost 5 bases and J lost 1 base. CDR3 length: 17 amino acids. Germline V gene data show CDR1 as SGHVS and CDR2 as FNYEAQ. In DNA form, the CDR3 reads TGTGCCAGCAGCACGTCGGGCGGGGGTATATCCTACAATGAGCAGTTCTTC. This sequence encodes CASSTSGGGISYNEQFF.

This clonotype turned up a few times. V usage is TRBV4-2 and J usage is TRBJ2-3, with 9 nucleotides matching TRBD2. CDR1 and CDR2 from the germline V gene are LGHNA and YNFKEQ. This CDR3 contains 16 residues. After removal of 6 bases from V and 4 bases from J, the junction contained 11 bases not matched to a gene. The CDR3 sequence is CASRSIGGGAPDTQYF. The CDR3 DNA sequence: TGTGCCAGCAGATCCATTGGCGGGGGGGCCCCAGATACGCAGTATTTT.